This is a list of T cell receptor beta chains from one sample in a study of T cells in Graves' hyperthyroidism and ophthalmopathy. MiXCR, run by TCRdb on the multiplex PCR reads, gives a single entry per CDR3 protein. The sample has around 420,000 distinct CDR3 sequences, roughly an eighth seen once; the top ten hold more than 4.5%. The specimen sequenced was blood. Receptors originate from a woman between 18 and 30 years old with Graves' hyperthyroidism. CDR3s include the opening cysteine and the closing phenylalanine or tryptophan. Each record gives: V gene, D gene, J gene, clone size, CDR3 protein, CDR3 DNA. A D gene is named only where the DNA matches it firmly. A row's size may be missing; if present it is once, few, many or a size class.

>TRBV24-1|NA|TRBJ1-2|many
CATSDRTIGYTF
TGTGCCACCAGTGACCGGACGATTGGCTACACCTTC
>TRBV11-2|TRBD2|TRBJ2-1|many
CASSLEPGRRNEQFF
TGTGCCAGCAGCTTAGAGCCCGGGAGGCGGAATGAGCAGTTCTTC
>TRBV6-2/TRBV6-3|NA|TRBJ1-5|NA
CASSYSTGNQPQHF
TGTGCCAGCAGTTACTCGACAGGTAATCAGCCCCAGCATTTT
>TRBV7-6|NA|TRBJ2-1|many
CASSLRPGSDEQFF
TGTGCCAGCAGCTTACGACCCGGGAGCGATGAGCAGTTCTTC
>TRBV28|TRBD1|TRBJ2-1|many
CASSYQGAHNEQFF
TGTGCCAGCAGTTATCAGGGGGCACACAATGAGCAGTTCTTC
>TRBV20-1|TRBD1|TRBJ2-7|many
CSVPRTGTYEQYF
TGCAGTGTACCCAGGACAGGGACCTACGAGCAGTACTTC
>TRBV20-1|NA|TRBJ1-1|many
CSVPPNTEAFF
TGCAGTGTCCCACCCAACACTGAAGCTTTCTTT
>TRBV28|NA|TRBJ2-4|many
CASSLKGAKNIQYF
TGTGCCAGCAGTTTAAAGGGGGCCAAAAACATTCAGTACTTC
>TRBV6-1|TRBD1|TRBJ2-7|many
CASSAGTGVNEQYF
TGTGCCAGCAGTGCCGGGACAGGGGTTAACGAGCAGTACTTC
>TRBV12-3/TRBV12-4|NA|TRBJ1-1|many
CASSQASTPLEAFF
TGTGCCAGCAGTCAGGCCTCGACCCCGCTTGAAGCTTTCTTT
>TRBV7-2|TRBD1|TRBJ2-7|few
CASSRKAPGQGNYEQYF
TGTGCCAGCAGCCGAAAAGCTCCGGGACAGGGGAACTACGAGCAGTACTTC
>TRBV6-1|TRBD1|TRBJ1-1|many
CASSWTGGGNTEAFF
TGTGCCAGCAGCTGGACAGGGGGGGGGAACACTGAAGCTTTCTTT
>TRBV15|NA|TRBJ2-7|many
CATSRQGIYEQYF
TGTGCCACCAGCAGACAGGGGATATACGAGCAGTACTTC
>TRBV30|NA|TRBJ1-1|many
CAYQTTGRLTEAFF
TGTGCCTACCAAACCACAGGTCGACTAACTGAAGCTTTCTTT
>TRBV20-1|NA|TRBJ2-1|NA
CSARAARGHEQFF
TGCAGTGCTAGAGCCGCCAGAGGGCATGAGCAGTTCTTC
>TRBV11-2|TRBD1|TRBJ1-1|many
CASRTGGNTEAFF
TGTGCCAGCAGGACAGGGGGGAACACTGAAGCTTTCTTT
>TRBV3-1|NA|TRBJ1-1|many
CASSQTREAFF
TGTGCCAGCAGCCAAACTCGTGAAGCTTTCTTT
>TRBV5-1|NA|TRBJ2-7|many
CASSLEQSSYEQYF
TGCGCCAGCAGCTTGGAACAGAGCTCCTACGAGCAGTACTTC
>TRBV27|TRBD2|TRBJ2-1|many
CASRRGLAEMYNEQFF
TGTGCCAGCAGACGCGGACTAGCGGAAATGTACAATGAGCAGTTCTTC
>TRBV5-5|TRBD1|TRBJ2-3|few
CASSPGTGTGGRGLDTQYF
TGTGCCAGCAGCCCAGGCACCGGGACAGGGGGCCGGGGTTTGGATACGCAGTATTTT
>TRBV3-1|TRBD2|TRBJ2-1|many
CASSQVLLAGVNEQFF
TGTGCCAGCAGCCAAGTCCTACTAGCGGGAGTGAATGAGCAGTTCTTC
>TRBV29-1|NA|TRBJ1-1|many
CSAAGVRNTEAFF
TGCAGCGCTGCTGGGGTTAGGAACACTGAAGCTTTCTTT
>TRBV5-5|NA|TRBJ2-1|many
CASSLFSDNNEQFF
TGTGCCAGCAGCTTGTTTTCAGACAACAATGAGCAGTTCTTC
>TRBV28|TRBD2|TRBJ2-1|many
CASSPSVAGSYNEQFF
TGTGCCAGCAGTCCATCGGTAGCGGGCTCCTACAATGAGCAGTTCTTC
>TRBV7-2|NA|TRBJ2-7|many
CASVPPQGYEQYF
TGTGCCAGCGTTCCCCCACAGGGCTACGAGCAGTACTTC
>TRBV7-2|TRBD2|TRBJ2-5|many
CASSPLLAGGGETQYF
TGTGCCAGCAGCCCTCTTCTAGCGGGAGGTGGAGAGACCCAGTACTTC
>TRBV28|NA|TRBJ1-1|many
CASSLIVGRTMNTEAFF
TGTGCCAGCAGTTTAATCGTTGGGCGCACTATGAACACTGAAGCTTTCTTT
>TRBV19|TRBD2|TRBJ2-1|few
CASSPPLAGGYNEQFF
TGTGCCAGTAGTCCCCCACTAGCGGGAGGTTACAATGAGCAGTTCTTC
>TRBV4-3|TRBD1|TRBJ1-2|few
CASSQDRQGFYGYTF
TGCGCCAGCAGCCAGGACCGACAGGGGTTCTATGGCTACACCTTC
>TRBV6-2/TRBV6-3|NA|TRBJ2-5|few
CASVDPGETQYF
TGTGCCAGCGTTGACCCGGGGGAGACCCAGTACTTC
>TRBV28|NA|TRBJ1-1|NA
CASSVPTGLNTEAFF
TGTGCCAGCAGTGTCCCAACAGGGCTGAACACTGAAGCTTTCTTT
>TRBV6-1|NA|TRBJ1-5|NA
CASSRQVPLSLQPQHF
TGTGCCAGCAGCCGTCAGGTTCCGCTATCGTTACAGCCCCAGCATTTT
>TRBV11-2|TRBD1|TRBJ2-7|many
CASSFDRDLYEQYF
TGTGCCAGCAGCTTCGACAGGGATCTTTACGAGCAGTACTTC
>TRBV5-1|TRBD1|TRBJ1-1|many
CASSSSGTGREAFF
TGCGCCAGCAGCTCATCCGGGACAGGACGAGAAGCTTTCTTT
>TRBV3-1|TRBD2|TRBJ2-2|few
CASSQATSGRPDTGELFF
TGTGCCAGCAGCCAAGCGACTAGCGGGAGGCCGGACACCGGGGAGCTGTTTTTT
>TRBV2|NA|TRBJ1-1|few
CASSDPRIMNTEAFF
TGTGCCAGCAGTGACCCCAGGATCATGAACACTGAAGCTTTCTTT
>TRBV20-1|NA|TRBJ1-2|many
CSASNRVGYGYTF
TGCAGTGCTAGCAATCGGGTTGGCTATGGCTACACCTTC
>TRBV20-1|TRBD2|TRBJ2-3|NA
CSASLASGGPTDTQYF
TGCAGTGCTAGCCTGGCTAGCGGGGGCCCCACAGATACGCAGTATTTT
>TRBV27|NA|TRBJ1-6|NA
CASRGTGANSPLHF
TGTGCCAGCAGGGGAACGGGTGCTAATTCACCCCTCCACTTT
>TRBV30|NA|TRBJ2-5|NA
CAWSGGVQETQYF
TGTGCCTGGAGTGGAGGAGTCCAAGAGACCCAGTACTTC
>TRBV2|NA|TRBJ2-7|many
CASSVLGQGSVEQYF
TGTGCCAGCAGTGTACTTGGGCAGGGCAGCGTCGAGCAGTACTTC
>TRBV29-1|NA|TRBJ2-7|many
CSVVAGWNEQYF
TGCAGCGTTGTCGCAGGGTGGAACGAGCAGTACTTC
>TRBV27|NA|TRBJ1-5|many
CASSPYRGNQPQHF
TGTGCCAGCAGTCCCTACAGGGGCAATCAGCCCCAGCATTTT
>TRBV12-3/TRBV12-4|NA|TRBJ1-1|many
CASSLTGEGTEAFF
TGTGCCAGCAGTTTAACGGGAGAGGGGACTGAAGCTTTCTTT
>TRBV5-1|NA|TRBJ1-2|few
CASSSAWGAREGYTF
TGCGCCAGCAGCTCGGCGTGGGGGGCTCGAGAGGGCTACACCTTC
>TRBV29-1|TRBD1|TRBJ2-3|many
CSVRTGADTQYF
TGCAGCGTTAGGACAGGGGCAGATACGCAGTATTTT
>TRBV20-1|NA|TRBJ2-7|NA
CSASPGSKGEQYF
TGCAGTGCTAGCCCCGGGAGCAAAGGCGAGCAGTACTTC
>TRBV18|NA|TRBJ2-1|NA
CASSAGQSSYNEQFF
TGTGCCAGCTCAGCTGGACAGAGCTCCTACAATGAGCAGTTCTTC